The clone carrying this T cell receptor (beta chain) was seen only a few times. The sample comes from a study of CD8+ T cells in alopecia areata. Between the trimmed V and J ends, which lost 3 bases and 2 bases, there was a span of 8 bases. Per germline, CDR1 GTSNPN and CDR2 SVGIG (reference sequence). The CDR3 has 12 amino acids. Once RNA had been extracted, it was reverse transcribed into cDNA to act as the sequencing template. TCRdb's table, derived via immunoSEQ multiplex PCR, lists solely in-frame clones and lacks some. The sample lists roughly 170,000 clones, 50% to 60% occurring once. V gene TRBV30 combines with J gene TRBJ2-7, with D possibly matching TRBD1 (5 bases). This sequence originates from a human donor with alopecia areata. The input for sequencing was CD4+ T cells sorted from blood, taken at week 0. For the CDR3, the DNA is TGTGCCTGGAGGGACAATCCCTACGAGCAGTACTTC. Its translation is CAWRDNPYEQYF.